The clone carrying this T cell receptor beta chain was counted many times. Antigen: not known. A single record per CDR3 protein comes from TCRdb applying MiXCR to the 5' RACE reads. The profile shows about 33,000 distinct CDR3 sequences, over 4.5% of them singletons. This specimen belongs to a study of early T cells in non-severe SARS-CoV-2 infection. Study-level information: Unsorted whole-blood RNA was sequenced in bulk, leaving chains unpaired. General study results and limits: Matching results from VDJdb favored anti-spike CD8 responses, leaving private and CD4 specificities undetected.

Germline values: CDR1 SGDLS, CDR2 YYNGEE. The trim removed 4 bases at V and 6 bases at J, leaving 9 bases unmatched. CDR3 length equals 16 residues. Sequenced: whole blood. This sequence was found in an adult who was a healthcare worker with PCR-confirmed SARS-CoV-2 infection or an uninfected control (not recorded which). The V and J genes are TRBV9 and TRBJ2-2; 10 bases are shared with TRBD1. CDR3 coding DNA: TGTGCCAGCAGCACCCGGGACAGGGGTGGTGCCGGGGAGCTGTTTTTT. Amino acid sequence: CASSTRDRGGAGELFF.